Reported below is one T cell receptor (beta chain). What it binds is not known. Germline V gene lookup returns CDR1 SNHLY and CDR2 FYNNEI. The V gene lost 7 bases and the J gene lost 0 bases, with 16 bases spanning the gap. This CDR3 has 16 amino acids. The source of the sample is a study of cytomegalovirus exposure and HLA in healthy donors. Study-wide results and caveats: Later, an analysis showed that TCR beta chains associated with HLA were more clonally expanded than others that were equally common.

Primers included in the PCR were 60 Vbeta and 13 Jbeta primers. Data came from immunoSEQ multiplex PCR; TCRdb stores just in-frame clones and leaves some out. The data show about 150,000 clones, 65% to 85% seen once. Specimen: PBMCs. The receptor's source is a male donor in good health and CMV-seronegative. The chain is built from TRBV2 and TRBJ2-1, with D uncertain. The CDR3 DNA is TGTGCCAGCACAGACATGGGCCGAAGCTCCTACAATGAGCAGTTCTTC. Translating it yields CASTDMGRSSYNEQFF.